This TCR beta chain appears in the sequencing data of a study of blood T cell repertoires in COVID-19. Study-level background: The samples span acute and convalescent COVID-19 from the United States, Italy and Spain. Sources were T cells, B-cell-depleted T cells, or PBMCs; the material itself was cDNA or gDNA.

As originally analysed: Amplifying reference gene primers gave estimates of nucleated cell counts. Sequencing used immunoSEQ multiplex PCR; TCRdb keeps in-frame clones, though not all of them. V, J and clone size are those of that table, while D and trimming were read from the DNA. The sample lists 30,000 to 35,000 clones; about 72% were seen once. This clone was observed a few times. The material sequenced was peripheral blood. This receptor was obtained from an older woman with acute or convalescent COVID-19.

In nucleotides, the CDR3 is TGTGCCAGCAGTGAACCCGGGAGGGGGAAACATCAGCCCCAGCATTTT. Encoded protein: CASSEPGRGKHQPQHF. The rearrangement uses TRBV6-1 and TRBJ1-5; D may be TRBD1 (6 bases). The CDR3 is 16 amino acids. Between the trimmed V and J ends, which lost 2 bases and 5 bases, there was a span of 16 bases. Looked up from germline, CDR1 is MNHNS and CDR2 is SASEGT.